What follows is one TCR beta chain and its context. In the original processing: For nucleated cells, counts were estimated from reference gene primer amplification. Data came from immunoSEQ multiplex PCR; TCRdb stores just in-frame clones and leaves some out. V, J and clone size are those of that table, while D and trimming were read from the DNA. Among 150,000 to 200,000 clones listed, about 87% were seen once. This specimen comes from a study of blood T cell repertoires in COVID-19. Study-wide context: Samples of COVID-19 (acute and convalescent) were obtained from the United States, Italy and Spain. T cells, B-cell-depleted T cells, or PBMCs provided the cDNA or gDNA that served as material.

This TCR came from a woman aged 18-30 years who had recovered from COVID-19. The sample was peripheral blood.

The CDR3 region is CASSLRSSADTQYF. The CDR3 nucleotides read TGCGCCAGCAGCCTAAGGTCCAGCGCAGATACGCAGTATTTT. V and J are TRBV5-1 and TRBJ2-3, with D hard to call. Between the trimmed V and J ends, which lost 4 bases and 4 bases, there was a span of 13 bases. Germline V CDR1 and CDR2: SGHRS, YFSETQ. The CDR3 is made up of 14 amino acids.